A single sample gave rise to the 25 T cell receptor beta chains below, sequenced in a study of blood T cell repertoires in COVID-19 (dated by TCRdb to the early 2020s). Receptor amplification or capture employed the immunoSEQ multiplex PCR assay. Imported from immuneACCESS, the table was reduced by TCRdb to in-frame sequences with V and J called. These copies leave out some clones; in studies compared against another copy, an unresolved V gene accounts for under half, and the cause of the remainder is not known. This sample is represented by 70,000 to 90,000 clones; roughly four fifths of them were singletons. 0.95% to 1.5% of the sample comes from the top ten. Source material: peripheral blood. The receptors were sampled from a woman of 80 years or more with acute or convalescent COVID-19.

The chain uses TRBV27 and TRBJ1-2; the D gene is possibly TRBD1 (5 bases). Germline loops: CDR1 MNHEY, CDR2 SMNVEV (reference sequence). V gave up 5 bases and J gave up 4 bases, with 17 bases separating them. The CDR3 is 15 amino acids. The CDR3 region has the DNA TGTGCCAGCAGTCCGTCGCGGGGGGACCTCTATGGCTACACCTTC. Encoded protein: CASSPSRGDLYGYTF.

This chain connects TRBV7-3 to TRBJ1-5, with 7 bases aligning to TRBD1. CDR1 and CDR2 from the germline V gene are SGHTA and FQGTGA. The CDR3 consists of 14 residues. The junction had 4 bases not matched to a gene; V was cut back by 5 bases and J by 3 bases. CDR3 DNA: TGTGCCAGCAGCCCGGGACAGATCAATCAGCCCCAGCATTTT. Its translation: CASSPGQINQPQHF.

The chain is built from TRBV3-1 (or the pseudogene TRBV3-2) and TRBJ1-1; TRBD1 is a possible D gene (5 bases). Germline V lookup: CDR1 LGHDT, CDR2 YNNKEL (reference sequence). The length of the CDR3 is 16 residues. Trimming pared 5 bases from V and 1 base from J, leaving 17 bases between. The DNA for the CDR3 is TGTGCCAGCAGCAAAGCGGGGGAACTCGCGAACACTGAAGCTTTCTTT. Residues: CASSKAGELANTEAFF.

The gene calls are TRBV27 and TRBJ1-1, with D possibly matching TRBD1 (5 bases). CDR3 length: 18 amino acids. Germline values: CDR1 MNHEY, CDR2 SMNVEV (reference sequence). V was pared by 5 bases and J by 1 base, with 23 bases between. The CDR3 DNA follows: TGTGCCAGCAGTCGGGCACCCTTACAGACAGTAGAGAACACTGAAGCTTTCTTT. Its protein is CASSRAPLQTVENTEAFF.

This chain joins TRBV10-1 and TRBJ1-1, with 7 bases fitting TRBD1. CDR3 length: 17 amino acids. Looked up from germline, CDR1 is WNHNN and CDR2 is SYGVQD (reference sequence). V shed 1 base, J shed 4 bases, and the junction held 12 bases outside the gene matches. In DNA form, the CDR3 reads TGCGCCAGCAGTGAGTTCGGGACCTTTAAGGGGGCCACTGAAGCTTTCTTT. It specifies CASSEFGTFKGATEAFF.

The rearrangement joins TRBV27 to TRBJ2-3; maybe TRBD2 (6 bases). The CDR3 length is 13 residues. CDR1 MNHEY and CDR2 SMNVEV come from the germline V gene (reference sequence). The germline V and J ends were trimmed by 8 bases and 4 bases, with 13 bases remaining between them. The CDR3 reads CASWRVLADTQYF. CDR3 nucleotide sequence: TGTGCCAGCTGGAGGGTGCTCGCAGATACGCAGTATTTT.

The chain couples TRBV2 to TRBJ1-2; D is perhaps TRBD1 (6 bases). Trimming left V 8 bases short and J 5 bases short, with 18 bases between. The CDR3 contains 14 residues. CDR1 is SNHLY and CDR2 is FYNNEI in the germline V gene. The CDR3 bases are TGTGCCAGCCAAGGGGGGGTAGGATATTATGGCTACACCTTC. This codes for CASQGGVGYYGYTF.

This clone has a handful of counts. The rearrangement joins TRBV5-1 to TRBJ2-7, with a tentative D call TRBD1 (5 bases). Germline loops: CDR1 SGHRS, CDR2 YFSETQ. The CDR3 has 13 amino acids. V was trimmed by 1 base and J by 1 base, leaving 6 bases between them. The CDR3, as DNA: TGCGCCAGCAGCTTGCAGGGATCCTACGAGCAGTACTTC. It yields the protein CASSLQGSYEQYF.

V gene TRBV6-2 or TRBV6-3 combines with J gene TRBJ2-3; TRBD2 agrees at 10 bases. CDR3 length: 14 amino acids. Unmatched junction bases numbered 4, after V lost 2 bases and J lost 8 bases. Germline-derived CDR1 and CDR2 are MNHEY and SVGEGT. CDR3 loop: CASSYTSGVLTQYF. In nucleotides, the CDR3 is TGTGCCAGCAGTTACACTAGCGGGGTCCTTACGCAGTATTTT.

J is TRBJ1-4 and V is TRBV3-1 (or the pseudogene TRBV3-2); D gene uncertain. Germline CDR1 reads LGHDT; CDR2 reads YNNKEL (reference sequence). V lost 3 bases, J lost 8 bases, and 4 bases lay in between. This CDR3 region has 11 residues. This chain's CDR3 is CASSQAEKLFF. CDR3 nucleotide sequence: TGTGCCAGCAGCCAGGCAGAAAAACTGTTTTTT.

The chain recombines TRBV25-1 with TRBJ1-4; D not certain. CDR1 and CDR2 from the germline V gene are MGHDK and SYGVNS. The CDR3 runs 12 residues. With 8 bases removed from V and 4 bases from J, the gap between germline ends came to 8 bases. This chain's CDR3 is CASREGNEKLFF. In DNA, the CDR3 is TGTGCCAGCCGCGAGGGTAATGAAAAACTGTTTTTT.

This sequence joins TRBV6-5 and TRBJ2-2, with TRBD2 as a possible D gene (6 bases). CDR1 and CDR2 (germline): MNHEY, SVGAGI. V gave up 4 bases and J gave up 0 bases, with 9 bases separating them. The CDR3 runs to 15 residues. The CDR3 spells CASSLGDSNTGELFF. CDR3 in DNA: TGTGCCAGCAGTTTGGGGGACTCGAACACCGGGGAGCTGTTTTTT.

This chain links TRBV5-4 with TRBJ2-7; D remains ambiguous. The CDR3 covers 13 residues. Trimming shortened V by 1 base and J by 5 bases, and 10 bases separated the two germline ends. Germline loops: CDR1 SGHNT, CDR2 YYREEE (reference sequence). CDR3 coding DNA: TGTGCCAGCAGCTTGAGGCAGGCCCACGAGCAGTACTTC. Translated, it gives CASSLRQAHEQYF.

V gene TRBV19 combines with J gene TRBJ1-1; tentatively, D is TRBD1 (5 bases). Trimming shortened V by 6 bases and J by 1 base, and 9 bases separated the two germline ends. This CDR3 spans 13 amino acids. Germline V gene sequence: CDR1 LNHDA, CDR2 SQIVND (reference sequence). CDR3 amino acids: CASSGRGNTEAFF. The CDR3 nucleotides are TGTGCCAGTAGCGGGAGGGGGAACACTGAAGCTTTCTTT.

The chain employs TRBV2 and TRBJ2-7, with 7 nucleotides matching TRBD1. Trimming at V came to 5 bases and at J to 6 bases, leaving 10 bases not matched to a gene. In germline, CDR1 is SNHLY, CDR2 FYNNEI. The CDR3 covers 14 residues. CDR3 region: CASSIDRASGEQYF. The CDR3 DNA reads TGTGCCAGCAGTATCGACAGGGCCTCGGGCGAGCAGTACTTC.

V is TRBV28 and J is TRBJ1-2; D gene ambiguous. The CDR3 has 14 residues. The ends were cut back, 5 bases at V and 7 bases at J, with 17 bases in the middle. Germline lookup yields CDR1 MDHEN and CDR2 SYDVKM. The CDR3, as DNA: TGTGCCAGCAGTCCCCCTTGGGAGGGAAGTGGCTACACCTTC. This encodes CASSPPWEGSGYTF.

The chain couples TRBV2 to TRBJ2-2; 7 positions agree with TRBD1. The trim removed 6 bases at V and 3 bases at J, leaving 13 bases unmatched. CDR1 and CDR2 from the germline V gene are SNHLY and FYNNEI. This CDR3 region has 17 residues. The CDR3 coding sequence is TGTGCCAGCAGCTCAACCGACCTGACAGGGTACACCGGGGAGCTGTTTTTT. Its protein product is CASSSTDLTGYTGELFF.

This clone was detected only once. The chain employs TRBV5-6 and TRBJ1-2; a weak D match, TRBD1 (6 bases). The V and J ends lost 2 bases and 6 bases respectively, with 17 bases between them. This CDR3 spans 15 amino acids. The germline V gene has CDR1 SGHDT and CDR2 YYEEEE. This CDR3 is CASSFGRHRDHGYTF. Written as DNA, the CDR3 is TGTGCCAGCAGCTTTGGACGCCACAGGGACCATGGCTACACCTTC. Full variable domain (remainder filled in from reference TRBV5-6 and TRBJ1-2): DAGVTQSPTHLIKTRGQQVTLRCSPKSGHDTVSWYQQALGQGPQFIFQYYEEEERQRGNFPDRFSGHQFPNYSSELNVNALLLGDSALYLCASSFGRHRDHGYTFGSGTRLTVV.

The chain combines TRBV19 with TRBJ1-4, with D tentatively TRBD1 (5 bases). The CDR3 totals 14 residues. V lost 10 bases and J lost 7, with 19 bases in between. Germline V lookup: CDR1 LNHDA, CDR2 SQIVND (reference sequence). CDR3 protein: CATTPVGGSEKLFF. The CDR3 DNA reads as TGTGCCACCACCCCGGTGGGGGGAAGTGAAAAACTGTTTTTT. Filled out from reference TRBV19 and TRBJ1-4, the complete variable domain reads DGGITQSPKYLFRKEGQNVTLSCEQNLNHDAMYWYRQDPGQGLRLIYYSQIVNDFQKGDIAEGYSVSREKKESFPLTVTSAQKNPTAFYLCATTPVGGSEKLFFGSGTQLSVL.

This chain connects TRBV6-6 to TRBJ1-5; perhaps TRBD1 as D (5 bases). The CDR3 totals 12 residues. Germline CDR1 and CDR2: MNHNY and SVGAGI (reference sequence). Deletions cut 10 bases from V and 3 bases from J, with 10 bases between. The CDR3 spells CAIQGYNQPQHF. DNA for the CDR3: TGTGCCATTCAGGGTTACAATCAGCCCCAGCATTTT.

CDR3 region: CASSPRVGGLNSPLHF. For the CDR3, the DNA is TGTGCCAGCAGCCCCCGGGTAGGGGGCCTCAATTCACCCCTCCACTTT. The chain joins TRBV7-2 to TRBJ1-6, with 7 bases matching TRBD1. CDR3 length: 16 residues. The germline V gene encodes CDR1 SGHTA and CDR2 FQGNSA. Losses at the gene ends were 5 bases for V and 7 bases for J; bases not matched to a gene: 11.

The chain joins TRBV6-5 to TRBJ1-5; 12 bases align to TRBD1. CDR3 length: 13 amino acids. Germline trimming cut 10 bases from V and 9 bases from J; bases unmatched to any gene: 7. CDR1 and CDR2 from the germline V gene are MNHEY and SVGAGI. The CDR3 here is CATGTGGVGPQHF. CDR3 nucleotides: TGTGCCACCGGGACAGGGGGCGTAGGGCCCCAGCATTTT.

This clone occurred once. V gene TRBV7-9 combines with J gene TRBJ1-1; D is unclear. Germline CDR1 SEHNR, CDR2 FQNEAQ (reference sequence). The CDR3 contains 11 residues. The ends were cut back, 5 bases at V and 5 bases at J, with 6 bases in the middle. CDR3: CASSPETEAFF. CDR3 coding DNA: TGTGCCAGCAGCCCCGAGACTGAAGCTTTCTTT.

The CDR3 region has the DNA TGCGCCAGCAGCTTGGTGGCGGAGGGCACAGATACGCAGTATTTT. As protein: CASSLVAEGTDTQYF. The V and J genes are TRBV5-1 and TRBJ2-3; tentatively, D is TRBD2 (5 bases). V was clipped by 0 bases and J by 1 base, with 9 bases between them. Germline V gives CDR1 SGHRS, CDR2 YFSETQ. This CDR3 has 15 amino acids.

The V gene is TRBV5-4, the J gene TRBJ2-1; the match to TRBD2 covers 8 bases. The CDR3 covers 17 residues. Trimming removed 3 bases from V and 7 bases from J; junction bases left unmatched: 15. CDR1 and CDR2 (germline): SGHNT, YYREEE (reference sequence). CDR3 region: CASSSEPEVAGRNEQFF. The CDR3 DNA sequence: TGTGCCAGCAGCTCTGAACCAGAGGTAGCGGGAAGGAATGAGCAGTTCTTC.